The T cell receptor beta chain under discussion was sequenced for a study of blood T cell repertoires in COVID-19. The CDR3 is 15 residues long. The V and J ends lost 7 bases and 6 bases respectively, with 16 bases between them. The germline gives CDR1 SEHNR, CDR2 FQNEAQ (reference sequence). Profiling relied on immunoSEQ multiplex PCR, and the TCRdb table lists in-frame clones only, not all of them. Found here are 250,000 to 400,000 clones, approximately 88% of them singletons; the top ten hold 1.6%. The sequenced sample consisted of peripheral blood. The chain joins TRBV7-9 to TRBJ1-6, with D possibly matching TRBD1 (5 bases). The clonotype was recovered from a woman in her twenties or thirties with COVID-19, enrolled during active disease. CDR3 sequence: CASNQVGDFNSPLHF. CDR3 nucleotides: TGTGCCAGCAACCAAGTAGGGGACTTTAATTCACCCCTCCACTTT. Full variable domain (missing parts from reference TRBV7-9 and TRBJ1-6): DTGVSQNPRHKITKRGQNVTFRCDPISEHNRLYWYRQTLGQGPEFLTYFQNEAQLEKSRLLSDRFSAERPKGSFSTLEIQRTEQGDSAMYLCASNQVGDFNSPLHFGNGTRLTVT.